The text below deals with one T cell receptor (beta chain). Antigen unknown. TCRdb keeps only in-frame clones here, not all; method: immunoSEQ multiplex PCR. The sample contains some 500,000 clones, around 96% of which appear only once. Trimming stripped 4 bases from V and 1 base from J, with 17 bases between. The CDR3 extends over 17 amino acids. Germline lookup yields CDR1 SGHRS and CDR2 YFSETQ. The data belong to a study of shared clonotypes between healthy human individuals. The study, taken as a whole, reports: Represented diversity, genetic and exposure-history alike, was limited by few donors.

The sample was naive CD4+ T cells sorted from blood. Subset specified: CD45RA+ positively selected. The clonotype originates from a young woman in good health. The chain carries TRBV5-1 and TRBJ2-2, with D tentatively TRBD1 (6 bases). CDR3 residues: CASSNAQGGGNTGELFF. CDR3 nucleotide sequence: TGCGCCAGCAGCAACGCACAGGGTGGAGGGAACACCGGGGAGCTGTTTTTT. Based on the CDR3 plus reference TRBV5-1 and TRBJ2-2, the full variable domain is KAGVTQTPRYLIKTRGQQVTLSCSPISGHRSVSWYQQTPGQGLQFLFEYFSETQRNKGNFPGRFSGRQFSNSRSEMNVSTLELGDSALYLCASSNAQGGGNTGELFFGEGSRLTVL.